This entry features one T cell receptor beta chain sequence. What it recognizes is unknown. The germline V gene encodes CDR1 SEHNR and CDR2 FQNEAQ (reference sequence). The CDR3 spans 16 residues. The trim removed 5 bases at V and 8 bases at J, leaving 14 bases unmatched. This specimen comes from a study of human T cells and chemical hapten exposure. Study in general: Variability of per-sample TCR yields stemmed mainly from small differences in pooled library volume.

The sample's time point: patch test 3, about 24 weeks after DPC sensitization. Treatment defined: therapeutic diphenylcyclopropenone sensitization with weekly scalp DPC. Alopecia patients, 18 to 70 years old and DPC-suitable, served as donors. Broader study findings: The study found expanded TCRs formed significantly more large CDR3 similarity clusters than controls.

Unique molecular identifiers were attached to individual cDNA molecules within the library. TCRdb processed the RACE reads anew with MiXCR; each CDR3 protein has one entry. The sample holds 150,000 to 200,000 distinct CDR3 sequences, roughly 26% seen once. The rearrangement links TRBV7-9 to TRBJ1-4, with TRBD1 matching over 7 bases. The specimen was whole blood, collected in connection with sensitization to the hapten diphenylcyclopropenone (DPC). This clonotype originated in a woman younger than 30 with alopecia areata. Some clones in this sample may be carry-over from other donors' samples. The CDR3 loop is CASSPDRGTALEKLFF. The CDR3 DNA is TGTGCCAGCAGCCCCGATCGGGGGACAGCGCTCGAAAAACTGTTTTTT.